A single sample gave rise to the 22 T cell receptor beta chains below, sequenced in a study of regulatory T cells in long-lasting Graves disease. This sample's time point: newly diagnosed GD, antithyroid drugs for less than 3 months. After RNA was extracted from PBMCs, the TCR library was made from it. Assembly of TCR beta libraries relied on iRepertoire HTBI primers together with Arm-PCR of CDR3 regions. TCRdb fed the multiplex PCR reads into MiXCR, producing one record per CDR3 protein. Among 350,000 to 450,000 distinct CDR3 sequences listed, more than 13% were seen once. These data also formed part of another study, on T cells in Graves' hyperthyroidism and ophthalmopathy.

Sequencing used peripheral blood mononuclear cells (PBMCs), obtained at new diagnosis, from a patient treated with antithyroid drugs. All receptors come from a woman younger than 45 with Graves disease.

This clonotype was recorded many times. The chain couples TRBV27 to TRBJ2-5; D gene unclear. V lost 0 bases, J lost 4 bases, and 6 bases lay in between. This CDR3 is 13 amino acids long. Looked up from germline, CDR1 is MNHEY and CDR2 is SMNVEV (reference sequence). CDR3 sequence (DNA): TGTGCCAGCAGTTTATCCTGGGGAGAGACCCAGTACTTC. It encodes CASSLSWGETQYF.

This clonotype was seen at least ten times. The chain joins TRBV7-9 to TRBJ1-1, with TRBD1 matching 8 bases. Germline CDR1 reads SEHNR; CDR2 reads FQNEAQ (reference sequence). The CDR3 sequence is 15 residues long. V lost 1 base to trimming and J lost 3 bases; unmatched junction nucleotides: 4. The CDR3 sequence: CASSLGAGGYTEAFF. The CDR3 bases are TGTGCCAGCAGCTTAGGGGCAGGGGGCTACACTGAAGCTTTCTTT.

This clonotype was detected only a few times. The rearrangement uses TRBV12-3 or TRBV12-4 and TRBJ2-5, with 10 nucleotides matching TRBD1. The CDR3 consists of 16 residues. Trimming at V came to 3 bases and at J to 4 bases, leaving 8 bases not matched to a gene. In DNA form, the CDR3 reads TGTGCCAGCAGTTTGGGAGGGACAGGGGTTGGAGAGACCCAGTACTTC. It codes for CASSLGGTGVGETQYF.

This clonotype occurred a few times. CDR3 amino acids: CASIINPSHPTGGLADSYNEQFF. The CDR3 nucleotides read TGTGCCAGCATCATTAACCCCTCTCACCCTACAGGGGGCCTAGCGGACTCCTACAATGAGCAGTTCTTC. This chain links TRBV6-2 or TRBV6-3 with TRBJ2-1; 9 bases are shared with TRBD1. This CDR3 has 23 residues. The germline V gene encodes CDR1 MNHEY and CDR2 SVGEGT. The junction had 28 bases not matched to a gene; V was cut back by 7 bases and J by 0 bases.

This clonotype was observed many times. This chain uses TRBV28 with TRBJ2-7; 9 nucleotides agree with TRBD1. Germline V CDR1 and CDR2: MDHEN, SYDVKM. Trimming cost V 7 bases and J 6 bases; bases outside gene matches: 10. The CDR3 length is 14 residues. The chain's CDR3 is CASKQGTGWPEQYF. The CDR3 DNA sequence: TGTGCCAGCAAACAGGGGACAGGGTGGCCCGAGCAGTACTTC.

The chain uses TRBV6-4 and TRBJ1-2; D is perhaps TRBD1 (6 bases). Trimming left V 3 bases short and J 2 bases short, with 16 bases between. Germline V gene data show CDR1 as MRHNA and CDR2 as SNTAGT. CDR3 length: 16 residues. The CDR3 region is CASSEGTTGWNYGYTF. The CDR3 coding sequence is TGTGCCAGCAGTGAGGGAACGACAGGATGGAACTATGGCTACACCTTC.

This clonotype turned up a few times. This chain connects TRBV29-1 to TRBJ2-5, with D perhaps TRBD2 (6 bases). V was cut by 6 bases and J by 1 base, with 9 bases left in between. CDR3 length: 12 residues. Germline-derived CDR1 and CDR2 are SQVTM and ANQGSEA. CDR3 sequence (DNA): TGCAGCGTCCGTAGCGGCCAAGAGACCCAGTACTTC. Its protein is CSVRSGQETQYF.

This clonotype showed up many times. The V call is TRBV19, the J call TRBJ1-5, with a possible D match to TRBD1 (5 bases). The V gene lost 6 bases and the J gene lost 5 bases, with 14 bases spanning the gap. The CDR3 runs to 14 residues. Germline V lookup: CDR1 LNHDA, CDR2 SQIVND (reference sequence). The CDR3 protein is CASSYDSAYQPQHF. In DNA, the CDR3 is TGTGCCAGTAGCTACGACAGCGCCTATCAGCCCCAGCATTTT.

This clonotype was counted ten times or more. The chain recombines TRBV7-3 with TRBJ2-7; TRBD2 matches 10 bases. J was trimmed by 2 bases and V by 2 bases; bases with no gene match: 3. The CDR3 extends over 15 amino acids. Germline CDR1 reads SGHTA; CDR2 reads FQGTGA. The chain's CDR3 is CASSLSAGGAYEQYF. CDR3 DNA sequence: TGTGCCAGCAGCTTATCAGCGGGGGGGGCCTACGAGCAGTACTTC.

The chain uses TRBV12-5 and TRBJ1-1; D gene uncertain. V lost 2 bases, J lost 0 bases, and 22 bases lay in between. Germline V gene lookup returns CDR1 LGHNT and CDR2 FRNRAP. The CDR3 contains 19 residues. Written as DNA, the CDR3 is TGTGCTAGTGGTTTGCCCTACGTGGGAGAGGGCGTAATGAACACTGAAGCTTTCTTT. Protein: CASGLPYVGEGVMNTEAFF.

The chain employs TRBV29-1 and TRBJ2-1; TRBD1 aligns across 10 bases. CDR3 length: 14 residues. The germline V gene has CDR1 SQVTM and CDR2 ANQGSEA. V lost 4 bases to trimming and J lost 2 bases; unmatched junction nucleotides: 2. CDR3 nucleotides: TGCAGCGTTGGGGGGACAGGGGCCTACAATGAGCAGTTCTTC. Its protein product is CSVGGTGAYNEQFF.

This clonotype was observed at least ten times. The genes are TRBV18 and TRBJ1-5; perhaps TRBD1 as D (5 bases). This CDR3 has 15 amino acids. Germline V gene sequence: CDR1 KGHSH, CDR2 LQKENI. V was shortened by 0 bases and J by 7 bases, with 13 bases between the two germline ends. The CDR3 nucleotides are TGTGCCAGCTCACCACCGGGAGGGGATAACCAGCCCCAGCATTTT. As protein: CASSPPGGDNQPQHF.

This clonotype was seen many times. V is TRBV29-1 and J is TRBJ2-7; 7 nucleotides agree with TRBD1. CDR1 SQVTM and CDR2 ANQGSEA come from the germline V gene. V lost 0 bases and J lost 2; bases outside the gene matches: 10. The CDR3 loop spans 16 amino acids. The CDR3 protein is CSVEEGIQGNAYEQYF. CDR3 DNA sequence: TGCAGCGTTGAAGAAGGGATACAGGGGAATGCCTACGAGCAGTACTTC.

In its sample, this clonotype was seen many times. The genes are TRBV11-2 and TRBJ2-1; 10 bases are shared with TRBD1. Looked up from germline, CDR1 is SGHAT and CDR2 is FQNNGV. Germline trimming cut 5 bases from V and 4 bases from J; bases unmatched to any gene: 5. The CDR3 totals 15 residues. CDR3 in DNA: TGTGCCAGCAGCCTGGGGACAGGGGCATACAATGAGCAGTTCTTC. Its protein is CASSLGTGAYNEQFF.

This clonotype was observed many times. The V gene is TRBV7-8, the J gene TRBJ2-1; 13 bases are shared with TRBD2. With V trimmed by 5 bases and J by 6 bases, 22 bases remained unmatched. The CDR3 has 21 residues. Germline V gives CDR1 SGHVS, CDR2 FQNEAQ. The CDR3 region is CASSTGLTLAGGPRISNEQFF. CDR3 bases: TGTGCCAGCAGCACTGGACTGACACTAGCGGGAGGGCCTAGAATAAGCAATGAGCAGTTCTTC.

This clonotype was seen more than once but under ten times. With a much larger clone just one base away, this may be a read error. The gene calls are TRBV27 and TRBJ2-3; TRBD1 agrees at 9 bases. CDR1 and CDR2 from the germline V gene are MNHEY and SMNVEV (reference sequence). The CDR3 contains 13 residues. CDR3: CASRGTGLNEQSF. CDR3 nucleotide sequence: TGTGCCAGCAGGGGGACAGGGCTCAATGAGCAGTCCTTC.

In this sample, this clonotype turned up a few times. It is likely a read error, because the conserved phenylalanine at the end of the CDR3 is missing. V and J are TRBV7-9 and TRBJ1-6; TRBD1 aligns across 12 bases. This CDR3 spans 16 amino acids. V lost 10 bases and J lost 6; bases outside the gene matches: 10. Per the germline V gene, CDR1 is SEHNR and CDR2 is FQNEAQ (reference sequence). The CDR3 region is CAIRDRGLYRNSPLHL. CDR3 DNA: TGTGCCATCAGGGACAGGGGGCTTTACCGTAATTCACCCCTCCACCTT.

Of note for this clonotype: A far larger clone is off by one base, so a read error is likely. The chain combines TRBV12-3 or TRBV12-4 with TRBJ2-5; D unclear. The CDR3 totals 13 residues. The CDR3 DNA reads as TGTGCCAGCAGAAACAGACCCCAAGAGACCCAGTGCTTC. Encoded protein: CASRNRPQETQCF.

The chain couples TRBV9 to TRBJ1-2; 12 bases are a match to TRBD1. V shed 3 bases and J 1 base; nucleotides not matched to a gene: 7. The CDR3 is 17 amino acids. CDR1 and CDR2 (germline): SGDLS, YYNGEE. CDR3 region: CASSGGTGGMFNYGYTF. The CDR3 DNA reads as TGTGCCAGCAGCGGGGGGACAGGGGGCATGTTTAACTATGGCTACACCTTC.

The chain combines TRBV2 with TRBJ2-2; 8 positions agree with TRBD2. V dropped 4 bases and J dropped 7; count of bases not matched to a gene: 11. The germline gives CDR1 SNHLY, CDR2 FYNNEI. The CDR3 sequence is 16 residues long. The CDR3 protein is CASSVGTGGPNGELFF. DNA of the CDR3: TGTGCCAGCAGTGTAGGAACGGGAGGGCCGAACGGGGAGCTGTTTTTT.

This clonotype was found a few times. The CDR3 DNA sequence: TGTGCCACCCGGTCGCAGGGGTTAAGCTCTGGGGCCAACGTCCTGACTTTC. The encoded protein is CATRSQGLSSGANVLTF. The chain combines TRBV6-1 with TRBJ2-6; TRBD1 might be the D (6 bases). Trimming stripped 10 bases from V and 0 bases from J, with 19 bases between. The CDR3 covers 17 residues. The germline V gene has CDR1 MNHNS and CDR2 SASEGT.

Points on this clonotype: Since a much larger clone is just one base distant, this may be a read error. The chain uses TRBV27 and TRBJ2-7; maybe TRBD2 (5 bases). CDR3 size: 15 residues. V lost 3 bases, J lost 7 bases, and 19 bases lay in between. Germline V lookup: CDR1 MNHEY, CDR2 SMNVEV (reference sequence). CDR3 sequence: CASSFVGSSYNEQYF. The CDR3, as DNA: TGTGCCAGCAGTTTTGTGGGGAGCTCCTACAATGAGCAGTACTTC.